This T cell receptor beta chain was identified during a study of Tregs in tolerant kidney transplant recipients. The method was immunoSEQ multiplex PCR; TCRdb's version includes in-frame clones alone and lacks a portion of them. This repertoire shows roughly 250,000 clones, approximately 83% found once; its top ten account for around 0.6%. Sequencing was performed on CD4+ T cells from blood. The sequence came from a human donor in good health.

This CDR3 reads CASSLADPNYGYTF. The CDR3 coding sequence is TGCGCCAGCAGCTTGGCAGATCCTAACTATGGCTACACCTTC. The chain has TRBV5-1 and TRBJ1-2; D remains ambiguous. V lost 0 bases to trimming and J lost 0 bases, with 6 bases between them. From germline, CDR1 is SGHRS and CDR2 YFSETQ. The CDR3 has 14 residues. The full variable domain, completed using reference TRBV5-1 and TRBJ1-2, is KAGVTQTPRYLIKTRGQQVTLSCSPISGHRSVSWYQQTPGQGLQFLFEYFSETQRNKGNFPGRFSGRQFSNSRSEMNVSTLELGDSALYLCASSLADPNYGYTFGSGTRLTVV.